This T cell receptor (beta chain) was found in a study of radiotherapy plus CTLA-4 blockade in lung cancer. In regard to this clone: Its antigen is as yet unknown.

The germline V gene has CDR1 MNHEY and CDR2 SVGAGI. V trimming: 5 bases; J trimming: 4 bases; junction bases outside the gene matches: 5. This CDR3 is 14 amino acids long. Clones were read by immunoSEQ multiplex PCR, and TCRdb kept only the in-frame ones, dropping some. Of about 51,000 clones listed, roughly 83% are singletons. The study, taken as a whole, reports: Expansion in blood of tumor-derived TCR clones was seen after radiotherapy plus ipilimumab.

This sequence originates from a human donor with non-small cell lung cancer who had a complete response to radiotherapy plus ipilimumab. The specimen was peripheral blood, collected from a patient treated with radiotherapy plus ipilimumab. The chain combines TRBV6-5 with TRBJ1-2, with TRBD1 matching over 9 bases. CDR3 region: CASSTDRGRYGYTF. CDR3 DNA: TGTGCCAGCAGTACGGACAGGGGACGCTATGGCTACACCTTC.